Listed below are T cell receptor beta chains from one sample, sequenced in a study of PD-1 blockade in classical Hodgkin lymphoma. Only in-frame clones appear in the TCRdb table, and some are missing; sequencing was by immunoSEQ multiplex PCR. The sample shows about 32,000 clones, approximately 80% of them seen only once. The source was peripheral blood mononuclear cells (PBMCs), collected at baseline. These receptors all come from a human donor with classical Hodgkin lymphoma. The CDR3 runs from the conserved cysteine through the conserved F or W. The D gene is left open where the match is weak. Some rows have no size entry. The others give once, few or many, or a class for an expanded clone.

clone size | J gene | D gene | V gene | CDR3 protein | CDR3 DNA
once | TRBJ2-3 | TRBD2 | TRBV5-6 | CASSPVGGGAQIATQYF | TGTGCCAGCAGCCCCGTCGGCGGGGGGGCACAGATAGCTACGCAGTATTTT
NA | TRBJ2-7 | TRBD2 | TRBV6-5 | CASSYSTSGGAQEQYF | TGTGCCAGCAGTTACTCGACTAGCGGGGGGGCCCAGGAGCAGTACTTC
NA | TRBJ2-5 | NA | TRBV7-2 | CASRFRRGPGETQYF | TGTGCCAGCAGGTTTCGGCGGGGGCCGGGGGAGACCCAGTACTTC
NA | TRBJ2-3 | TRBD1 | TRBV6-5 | CASRGGTGPDTQYF | TGTGCCAGCAGGGGCGGGACAGGGCCAGATACGCAGTATTTT
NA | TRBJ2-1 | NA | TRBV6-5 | CASSYGGAPYNEQFF | TGTGCCAGCAGTTACGGGGGGGCCCCCTACAATGAGCAGTTCTTC
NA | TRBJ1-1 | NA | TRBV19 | CASSSVPGKAFF | TGTGCCAGTAGTTCTGTCCCTGGGAAAGCTTTCTTT
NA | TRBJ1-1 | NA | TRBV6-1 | CASSGSGALTEAFF | TGTGCCAGCAGTGGGTCTGGGGCTTTGACTGAAGCTTTCTTT
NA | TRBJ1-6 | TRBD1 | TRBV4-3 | CASSQVAGQGALGPPLHF | TGCGCCAGCAGCCAAGTAGCGGGACAGGGGGCCCTCGGACCACCCCTCCACTTT
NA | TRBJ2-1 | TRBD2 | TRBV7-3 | CASSFSLAGAPVSYNEQFF | TGTGCCAGCAGCTTTAGTCTAGCGGGGGCCCCCGTTTCCTACAATGAGCAGTTCTTC
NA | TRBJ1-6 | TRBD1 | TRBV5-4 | CASSSGGTGYNSPLHF | TGTGCCAGCAGCTCGGGGGGGACAGGGTATAATTCACCCCTCCACTTT
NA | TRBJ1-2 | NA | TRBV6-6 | CASSRSENYGYTF | TGTGCCAGCAGCCGAAGTGAGAACTATGGCTACACCTTC
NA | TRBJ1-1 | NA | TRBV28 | CASSIGQLNTEAFF | TGTGCCAGCAGTATTGGACAGCTGAACACTGAAGCTTTCTTT
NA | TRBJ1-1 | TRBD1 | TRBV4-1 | CASSQGTGAQMNTEAFF | TGCGCCAGCAGCCAAGGGACAGGGGCACAAATGAACACTGAAGCTTTCTTT
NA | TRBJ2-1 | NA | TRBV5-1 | CASSRTGRDYNEQFF | TGCGCCAGCAGCCGTACAGGGAGGGACTACAATGAGCAGTTCTTC
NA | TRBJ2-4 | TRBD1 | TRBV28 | CASSESPGTGDQNIQYF | TGTGCCAGCAGTGAAAGTCCCGGGACAGGGGACCAAAACATTCAGTACTTC
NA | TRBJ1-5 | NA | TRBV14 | CASSQEAGHSNQPQHF | TGTGCCAGCAGCCAAGAAGCAGGCCATAGCAATCAGCCCCAGCATTTT
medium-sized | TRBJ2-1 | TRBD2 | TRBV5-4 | CASSLLAGGHEQFF | TGTGCCAGCAGCTTATTAGCGGGGGGTCATGAGCAGTTCTTC
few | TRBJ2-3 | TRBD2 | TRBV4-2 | CASSPGTSGGTDTQYF | TGTGCCAGCAGCCCAGGGACTAGCGGCGGCACAGATACGCAGTATTTT
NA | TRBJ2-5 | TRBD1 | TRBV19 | CASSTIQGGQETQYF | TGTGCCAGTAGTACGATACAGGGGGGACAAGAGACCCAGTACTTC
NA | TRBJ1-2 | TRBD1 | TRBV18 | CASSPRDSEGYTF | TGTGCCAGCTCACCAAGGGACAGTGAGGGCTACACCTTC
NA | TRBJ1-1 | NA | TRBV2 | CASTPDGLTEAFF | TGTGCCAGCACCCCGGATGGGCTCACTGAAGCTTTCTTT
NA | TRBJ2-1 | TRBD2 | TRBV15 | CATSRVAGGPREQFF | TGTGCCACCAGCAGAGTAGCGGGGGGGCCAAGGGAGCAGTTCTTC
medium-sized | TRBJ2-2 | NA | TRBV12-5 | CASATRAENTGELFF | TGTGCTAGTGCCACGCGGGCGGAGAACACCGGGGAGCTGTTTTTT
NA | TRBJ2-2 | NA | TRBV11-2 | CASSPRRQHRGAVF | TGTGCCAGCAGCCCTCGACGACAGCACCGGGGAGCTGTTTTT
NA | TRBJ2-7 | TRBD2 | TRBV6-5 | CASRLNSGGTYEQYF | TGTGCCAGCAGGTTAAATAGCGGGGGAACCTACGAGCAGTACTTC
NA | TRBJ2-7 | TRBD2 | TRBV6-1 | CASSERAGGPHEQYF | TGTGCCAGCAGTGAAAGGGCGGGGGGGCCCCACGAGCAGTACTTC
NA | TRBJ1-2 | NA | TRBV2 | CASSPTGRGGYTF | TGTGCCAGCAGCCCCACAGGGAGGGGAGGCTACACCTTC
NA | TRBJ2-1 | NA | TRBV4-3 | CASSQEPDNEQFF | TGCGCCAGCAGCCAAGAACCAGACAATGAGCAGTTCTTC
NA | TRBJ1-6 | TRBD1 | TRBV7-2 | CASSLVSGQGASPLHF | TGTGCCAGCAGCTTAGTGTCGGGACAGGGGGCTTCACCCCTCCACTTT
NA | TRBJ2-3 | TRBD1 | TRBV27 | CASSFPGQGINTQYF | TGTGCCAGCAGTTTCCCGGGACAGGGAATAAATACGCAGTATTTT
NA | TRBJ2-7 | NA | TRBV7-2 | CASSLATGNYEQYF | TGTGCCAGCAGCTTAGCGACAGGCAACTACGAGCAGTACTTC
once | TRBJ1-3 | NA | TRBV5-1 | CASSLFSSSGNTIYF | TGCGCCAGCAGCTTGTTTTCGAGCTCTGGAAACACCATATATTTT
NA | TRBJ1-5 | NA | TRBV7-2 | CASSRQTYQPQHF | TGTGCCAGCAGCCGACAGACTTATCAGCCCCAGCATTTT
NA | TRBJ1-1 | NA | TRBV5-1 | CASRPDRLGTEAFF | TGCGCCAGCAGGCCCGACCGGCTGGGGACTGAAGCTTTCTTT
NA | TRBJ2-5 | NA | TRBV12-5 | CASAEETQYF | TGTGCTAGTGCCGAAGAGACCCAGTACTTC
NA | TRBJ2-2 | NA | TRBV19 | CASSIPRTESNTGELFF | TGTGCCAGTAGTATCCCCAGGACAGAATCGAACACCGGGGAGCTGTTTTTT
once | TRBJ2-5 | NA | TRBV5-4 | CASSFLPQETQYF | TGTGCCAGCAGCTTTCTCCCCCAAGAGACCCAGTACTTC
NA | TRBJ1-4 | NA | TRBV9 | CASSVGQGQEKLFF | TGTGCCAGCAGCGTAGGCCAGGGCCAGGAAAAACTGTTTTTT
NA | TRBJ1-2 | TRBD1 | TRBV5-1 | CASSWTGGTYGYTF | TGCGCCAGCAGCTGGACAGGGGGGACCTATGGCTACACCTTC
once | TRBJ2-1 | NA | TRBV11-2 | CASSPGTSRQFF | TGTGCCAGCAGCCCTGGGACATCACGACAGTTCTTC
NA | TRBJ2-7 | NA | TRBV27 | CASSSLPPWEQYF | TGTGCCAGCAGTTCCCTTCCTCCCTGGGAGCAGTACTTC
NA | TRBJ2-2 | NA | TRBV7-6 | CASSLKYGLRELFF | TGTGCCAGCAGCTTAAAATACGGGTTGAGGGAGCTGTTTTTT
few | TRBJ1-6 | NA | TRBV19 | CASSIDAVSLNSPLHF | TGTGCCAGTAGTATCGATGCGGTATCTCTTAATTCACCCCTCCACTTT